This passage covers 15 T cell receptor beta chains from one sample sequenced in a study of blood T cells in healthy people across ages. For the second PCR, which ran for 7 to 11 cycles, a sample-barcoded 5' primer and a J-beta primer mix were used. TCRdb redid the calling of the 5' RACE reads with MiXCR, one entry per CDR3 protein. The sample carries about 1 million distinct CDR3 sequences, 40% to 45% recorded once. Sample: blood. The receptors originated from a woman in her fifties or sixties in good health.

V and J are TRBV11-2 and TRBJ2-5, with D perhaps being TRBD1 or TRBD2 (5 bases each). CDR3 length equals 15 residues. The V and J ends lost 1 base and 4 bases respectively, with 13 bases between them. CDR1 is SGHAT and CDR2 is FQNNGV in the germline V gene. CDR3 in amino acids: CASSLVPGRGETQYF. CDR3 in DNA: TGTGCCAGCAGCTTAGTACCGGGGCGAGGAGAGACCCAGTACTTC.

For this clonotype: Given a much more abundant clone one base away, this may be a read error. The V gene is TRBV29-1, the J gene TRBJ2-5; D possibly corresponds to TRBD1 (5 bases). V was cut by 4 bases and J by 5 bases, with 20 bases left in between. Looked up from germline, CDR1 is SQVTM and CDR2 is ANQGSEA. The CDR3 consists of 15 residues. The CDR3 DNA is TGCAGCGTTGGGCAGGGAACCTCAGGCGTGGAGACCCAGTACTTC. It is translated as CSVGQGTSGVETQYF.

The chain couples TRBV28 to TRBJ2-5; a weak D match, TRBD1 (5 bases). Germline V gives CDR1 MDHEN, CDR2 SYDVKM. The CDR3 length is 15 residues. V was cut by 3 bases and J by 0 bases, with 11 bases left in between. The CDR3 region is CASSLTNRNQETQYF. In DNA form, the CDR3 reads TGTGCCAGCAGTTTGACAAACAGGAACCAAGAGACCCAGTACTTC.

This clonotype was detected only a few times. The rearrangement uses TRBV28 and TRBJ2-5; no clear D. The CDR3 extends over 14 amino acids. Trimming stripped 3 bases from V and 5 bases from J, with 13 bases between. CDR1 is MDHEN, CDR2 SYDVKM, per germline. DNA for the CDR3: TGTGCCAGCAGTTTTACGATAGGGATGGAGACCCAGTACTTC. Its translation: CASSFTIGMETQYF.

The DNA for the CDR3 is TGCAGTGCTGCGGGAGGGCCTTACGAGCAGTACTTC. Translating it yields CSAAGGPYEQYF. This chain joins TRBV20-1 and TRBJ2-7, with 9 bases fitting TRBD2. This CDR3 has 12 residues. CDR1 DFQATT and CDR2 SNEGSKA come from the germline V gene (reference sequence). V lost 5 bases and J lost 4; bases outside the gene matches: 3.

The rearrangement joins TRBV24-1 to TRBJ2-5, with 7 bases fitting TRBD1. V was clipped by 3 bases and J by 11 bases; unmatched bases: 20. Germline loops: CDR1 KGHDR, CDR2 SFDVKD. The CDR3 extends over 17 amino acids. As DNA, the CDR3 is TGTGCCACCAGTGATGGAATACAGGGGCTTGAGTACAATGAGCAGTACTTC. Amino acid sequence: CATSDGIQGLEYNEQYF.

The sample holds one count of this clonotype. The CDR3 reads CSVARGSPEQYF. In DNA, the CDR3 is TGCAGCGTTGCACGCGGGAGCCCTGAGCAGTACTTC. The chain combines TRBV29-1 with TRBJ2-5; TRBD2 aligns across 7 bases. Losses at the gene ends were 4 bases for V and 11 bases for J; bases not matched to a gene: 10. Germline CDR1 is SQVTM and CDR2 is ANQGSEA. The CDR3 extends over 12 amino acids.

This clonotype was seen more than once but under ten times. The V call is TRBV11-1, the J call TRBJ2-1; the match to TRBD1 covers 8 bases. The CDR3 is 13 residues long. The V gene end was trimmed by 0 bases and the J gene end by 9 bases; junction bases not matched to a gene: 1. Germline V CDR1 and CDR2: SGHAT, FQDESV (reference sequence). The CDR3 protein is CASSLAGTGEQFF. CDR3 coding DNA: TGTGCCAGCAGCTTAGCGGGGACAGGTGAGCAGTTCTTC.

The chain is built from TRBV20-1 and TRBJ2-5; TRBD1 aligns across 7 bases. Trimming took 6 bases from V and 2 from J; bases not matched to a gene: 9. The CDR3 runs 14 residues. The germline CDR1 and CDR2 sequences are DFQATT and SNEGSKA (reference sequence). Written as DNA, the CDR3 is TGCAGTGCCCTCCGGGACAGCCCACAAGAGACCCAGTACTTC. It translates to CSALRDSPQETQYF.

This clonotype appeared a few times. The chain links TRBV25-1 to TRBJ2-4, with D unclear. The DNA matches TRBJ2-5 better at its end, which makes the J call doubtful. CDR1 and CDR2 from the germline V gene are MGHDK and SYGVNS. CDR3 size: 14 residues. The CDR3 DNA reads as TGTGCCAGCAGTGAATGGGCCGTACAAGAGACCCAGTACTTC. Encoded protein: CASSEWAVQETQYF.

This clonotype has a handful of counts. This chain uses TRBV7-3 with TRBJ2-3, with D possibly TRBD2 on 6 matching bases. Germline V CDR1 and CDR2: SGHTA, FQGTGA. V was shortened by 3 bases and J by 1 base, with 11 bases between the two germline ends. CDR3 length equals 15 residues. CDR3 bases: TGTGCCAGCAGCTTTAGGAGGGGCGGCACAGATACGCAGTATTTT. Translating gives CASSFRRGGTDTQYF.

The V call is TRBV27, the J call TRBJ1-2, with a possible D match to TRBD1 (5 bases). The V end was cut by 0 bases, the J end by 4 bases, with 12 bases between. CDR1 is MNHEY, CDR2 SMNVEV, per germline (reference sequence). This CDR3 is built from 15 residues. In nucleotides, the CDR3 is TGTGCCAGCAGTTTATCGCCAGGGACTATCTATGGCTACACCTTC. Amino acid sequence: CASSLSPGTIYGYTF.

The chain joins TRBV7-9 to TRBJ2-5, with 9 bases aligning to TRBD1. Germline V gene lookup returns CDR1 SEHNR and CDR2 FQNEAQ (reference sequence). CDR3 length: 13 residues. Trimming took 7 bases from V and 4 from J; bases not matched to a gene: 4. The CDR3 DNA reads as TGTGCCAGCACCTGGGACAGGGCAGAGACCCAGTACTTC. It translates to CASTWDRAETQYF.

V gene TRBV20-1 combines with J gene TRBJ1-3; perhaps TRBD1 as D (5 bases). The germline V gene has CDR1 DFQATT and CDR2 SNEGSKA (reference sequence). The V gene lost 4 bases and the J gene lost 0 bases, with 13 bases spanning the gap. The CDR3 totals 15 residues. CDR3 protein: CSAKPGPLSGNTIYF. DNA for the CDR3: TGCAGTGCTAAGCCGGGACCGCTCTCTGGAAACACCATATATTTT.

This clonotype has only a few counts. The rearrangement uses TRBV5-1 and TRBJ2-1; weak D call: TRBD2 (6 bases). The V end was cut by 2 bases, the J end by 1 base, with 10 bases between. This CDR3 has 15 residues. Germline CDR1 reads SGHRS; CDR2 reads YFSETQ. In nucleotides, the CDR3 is TGCGCCAGCAGCTTCGGGACTCGATCCTACAATGAGCAGTTCTTC. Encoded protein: CASSFGTRSYNEQFF. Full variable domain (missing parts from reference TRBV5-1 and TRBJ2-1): KAGVTQTPRYLIKTRGQQVTLSCSPISGHRSVSWYQQTPGQGLQFLFEYFSETQRNKGNFPGRFSGRQFSNSRSEMNVSTLELGDSALYLCASSFGTRSYNEQFFGPGTRLTVL.